Here is one T cell receptor beta chain with its context. RNA transcripts provided the template for amplifying TCR beta CDR3 regions. HTBI-primed RT-PCR formed the first round, and a multiplex PCR formed the second. One entry per CDR3 protein, called by TCRdb with MiXCR from the multiplex PCR reads. This table has about 400,000 distinct CDR3 sequences, around 20% appearing once. This CDR3 is built from 14 residues. Deletions cut 2 bases from V and 5 bases from J, with 15 bases between. Germline-derived CDR1 and CDR2 are DFQATT and SNEGSKA (reference sequence). This record belongs to a study of Graves' ophthalmopathy and Graves' hyperthyroidism. None of the included patients had other autoimmune diseases, uncontrolled infections, pregnancy or lactation, as these led to exclusion. It was on clinical symptoms, serum thyroxine, TRAb, thyroid ultrasound and orbital computed tomography that diagnosis relied.

The chain combines TRBV20-1 with TRBJ1-1; TRBD1 might be the D (5 bases). Material for sequencing was peripheral blood. The TCR originated in a woman aged 18-30 years with stable Graves' hyperthyroidism. CDR3 in amino acids: CSARSPREGTEAFF. Written as DNA, the CDR3 is TGCAGTGCTAGAAGTCCCAGGGAAGGTACTGAAGCTTTCTTT.